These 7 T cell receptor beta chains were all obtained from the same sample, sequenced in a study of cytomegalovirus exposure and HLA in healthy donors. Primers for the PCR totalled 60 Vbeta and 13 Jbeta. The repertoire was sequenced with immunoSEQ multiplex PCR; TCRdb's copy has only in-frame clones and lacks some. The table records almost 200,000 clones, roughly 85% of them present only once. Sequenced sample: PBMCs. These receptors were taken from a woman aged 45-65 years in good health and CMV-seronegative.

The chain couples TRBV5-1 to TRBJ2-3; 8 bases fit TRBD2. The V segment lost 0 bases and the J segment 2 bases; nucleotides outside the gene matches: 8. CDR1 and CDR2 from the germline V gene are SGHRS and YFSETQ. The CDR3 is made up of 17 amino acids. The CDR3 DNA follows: TGCGCCAGCAGCTTGGCCGGGGTAGCGGGGCCCACAGATACGCAGTATTTT. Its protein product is CASSLAGVAGPTDTQYF.

The DNA of the CDR3 is TGTGCCAGTCGGGACACCGGGAGGAACCTTCAGTACTTC. It yields the protein CASRDTGRNLQYF. This chain uses TRBV6-6 with TRBJ2-4; tentative D call: TRBD2 (7 bases). V was pared by 9 bases and J by 11 bases, with 20 bases between. The CDR3 has 13 amino acids. Germline values: CDR1 MNHNY, CDR2 SVGAGI (reference sequence).

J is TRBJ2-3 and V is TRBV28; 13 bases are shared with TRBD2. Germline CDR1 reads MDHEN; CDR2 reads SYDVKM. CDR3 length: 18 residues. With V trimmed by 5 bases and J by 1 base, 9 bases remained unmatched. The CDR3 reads CASSTRTSGRGGTDTQYF. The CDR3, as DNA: TGTGCCAGCAGTACGAGGACTAGCGGGAGAGGGGGCACAGATACGCAGTATTTT.

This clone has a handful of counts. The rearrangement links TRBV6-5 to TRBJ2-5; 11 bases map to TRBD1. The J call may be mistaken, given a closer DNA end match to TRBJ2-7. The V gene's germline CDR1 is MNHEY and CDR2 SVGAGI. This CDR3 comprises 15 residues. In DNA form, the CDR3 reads TGTGCCAGCAGTTACTATGGGACAGGGGGCTACGAGCAGTACTTC. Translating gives CASSYYGTGGYEQYF.

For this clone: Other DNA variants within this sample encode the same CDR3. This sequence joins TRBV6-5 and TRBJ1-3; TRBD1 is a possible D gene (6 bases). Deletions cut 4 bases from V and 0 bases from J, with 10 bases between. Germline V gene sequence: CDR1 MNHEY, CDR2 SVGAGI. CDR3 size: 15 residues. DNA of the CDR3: TGTGCCAGCAGTTCTGACAGGCACTCTGGAAACACCATATATTTT. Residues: CASSSDRHSGNTIYF.

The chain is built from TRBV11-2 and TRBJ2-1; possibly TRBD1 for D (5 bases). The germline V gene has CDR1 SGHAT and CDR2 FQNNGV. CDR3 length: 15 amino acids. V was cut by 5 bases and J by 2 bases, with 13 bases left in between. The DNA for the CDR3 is TGTGCCAGCAGCGCCCAGGGTGTCACCTACAATGAGCAGTTCTTC. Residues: CASSAQGVTYNEQFF.

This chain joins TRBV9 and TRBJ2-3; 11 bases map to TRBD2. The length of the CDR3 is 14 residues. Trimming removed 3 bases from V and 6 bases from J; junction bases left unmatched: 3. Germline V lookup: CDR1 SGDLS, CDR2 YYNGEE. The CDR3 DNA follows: TGTGCCAGCAGCGACCCTAGCGGGGGGGATACGCAGTATTTT. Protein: CASSDPSGGDTQYF.